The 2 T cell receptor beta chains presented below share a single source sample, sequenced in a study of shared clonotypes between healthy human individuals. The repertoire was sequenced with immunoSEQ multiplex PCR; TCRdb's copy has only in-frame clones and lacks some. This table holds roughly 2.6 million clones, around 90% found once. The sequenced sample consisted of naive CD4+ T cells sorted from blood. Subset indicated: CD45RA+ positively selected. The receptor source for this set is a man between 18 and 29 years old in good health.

The CDR3 loop reads CASTNTRVTGNTIYF. DNA of the CDR3: TGTGCCAGCACCAACACTAGGGTAACTGGAAACACCATATATTTT. V and J are TRBV11-2 and TRBJ1-3, with unresolved D. The CDR3 contains 15 residues. Germline V lookup: CDR1 SGHAT, CDR2 FQNNGV. Trimming took off 7 bases at V and 2 bases at J, with 15 bases between the two ends.

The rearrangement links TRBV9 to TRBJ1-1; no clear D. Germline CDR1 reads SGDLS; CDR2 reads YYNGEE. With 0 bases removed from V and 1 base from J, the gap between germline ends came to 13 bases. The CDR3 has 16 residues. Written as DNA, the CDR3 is TGTGCCAGCAGCGTAGTATCGGGCAGCTCGAACACTGAAGCTTTCTTT. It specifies CASSVVSGSSNTEAFF.